Listed here are 16 T cell receptor beta chains from one sample, sequenced in a study of shared clonotypes between healthy human individuals. The method was immunoSEQ multiplex PCR; TCRdb's version includes in-frame clones alone and lacks a portion of them. The sample lists around 700,000 clones; approximately 79% were seen once. The sample was memory CD4+ T cells sorted from blood. The subset here: CD45RA-negative fraction. The receptors originated from a woman aged 25 to 39 in good health.

The chain combines TRBV5-1 with TRBJ1-2; 10 bases agree with TRBD1. The CDR3 is 14 amino acids. Trimming cost V 3 bases and J 7 bases; bases outside gene matches: 6. Germline V lookup: CDR1 SGHRS, CDR2 YFSETQ. The CDR3 DNA reads as TGCGCCAGCAGCTGGGGGACAGGGGTTTTTGGCTACACCTTC. It specifies CASSWGTGVFGYTF.

The gene calls are TRBV6-1 and TRBJ2-3; 13 bases are shared with TRBD2. Germline assignment: CDR1 MNHNS and CDR2 SASEGT. V gave up 2 bases and J gave up 4 bases; unmatched junction bases: 6. The CDR3 is 17 amino acids. CDR3 protein: CASSEPGLAGEADTQYF. In nucleotides, the CDR3 is TGTGCCAGCAGTGAACCCGGACTAGCGGGAGAGGCAGATACGCAGTATTTT.

The sample holds one count of this clone. The chain couples TRBV25-1 to TRBJ1-2, with D uncertain. Germline values: CDR1 MGHDK, CDR2 SYGVNS. The CDR3 runs to 13 residues. The V end was cut by 6 bases, the J end by 4 bases, with 12 bases between. CDR3 bases: TGTGCCAGCAGAGAACACGGTACCTATGGCTACACCTTC. Translation gives CASREHGTYGYTF.

This chain joins TRBV30 and TRBJ1-2; 9 bases agree with TRBD1. The CDR3 contains 17 residues. The J segment lost 2 bases and the V segment lost 3 bases, leaving 13 bases of the junction unmatched. CDR1 and CDR2 (germline): GTSNPN, SVGIG (reference sequence). The CDR3 region has the DNA TGTGCCTGGAGCGCAGAGGGATATGGGACAGGGAACTATGGCTACACCTTC. Its translation: CAWSAEGYGTGNYGYTF.

This sequence joins TRBV7-2 and TRBJ2-1, with D hard to call. Trimming removed 5 bases from V and 7 bases from J, with 15 bases in between. Looked up from germline, CDR1 is SGHTA and CDR2 is FQGNSA. The CDR3 length is 14 residues. CDR3 sequence reads: CASSPDPSWNEQFF. The DNA for the CDR3 is TGTGCCAGCAGCCCAGACCCCTCGTGGAATGAGCAGTTCTTC.

The sample holds many counts of this clone. The sample has other DNA sequences that encode this CDR3 too. V usage is TRBV5-4 and J usage is TRBJ2-5; TRBD2 agrees at 9 bases. The ends lost 3 bases at V and 5 bases at J; junction bases unmatched: 8. In germline, CDR1 is SGHNT, CDR2 YYREEE (reference sequence). The CDR3 is made up of 15 amino acids. The CDR3, as DNA: TGTGCCAGCAGCTCGGCGGGAGGGCCGGGGGAGACCCAGTACTTC. Its protein product is CASSSAGGPGETQYF.

V usage is TRBV18 and J usage is TRBJ2-1, with TRBD2 matching 11 bases. The trim removed 11 bases at V and 5 bases at J, leaving 5 bases unmatched. This CDR3 has 13 amino acids. Looked up from germline, CDR1 is KGHSH and CDR2 is LQKENI. In nucleotides, the CDR3 is TGTGCCTGCACTAGCGGGAGTCACAATGAGCAGTTCTTC. Its protein is CACTSGSHNEQFF.

V and J are TRBV7-2 and TRBJ2-5; D ambiguous. The CDR3 loop spans 17 amino acids. Germline V gene lookup returns CDR1 SGHTA and CDR2 FQGNSA. V lost 0 bases and J 5 bases, leaving 19 bases between the germline ends. CDR3 residues: CASSLAFVLSFLETQYF. CDR3 nucleotides: TGTGCCAGCAGCTTAGCGTTTGTGCTTAGTTTCCTCGAGACCCAGTACTTC.

The chain has TRBV2 and TRBJ1-4; D not certain. The CDR3 spans 11 residues. Germline V gene lookup returns CDR1 SNHLY and CDR2 FYNNEI. V lost 6 bases and J lost 8, with 7 bases in between. The CDR3 DNA reads as TGTGCCAGCAGCCCGGCGGAAAAACTGTTTTTT. Amino acid sequence: CASSPAEKLFF.

Concerning this clone itself: Other nucleotide sequences in the sample specify the same CDR3. V gene TRBV30 combines with J gene TRBJ1-2, with D perhaps TRBD1 (6 bases). The CDR3 spans 13 residues. CDR1 and CDR2 (germline): GTSNPN, SVGIG (reference sequence). Trimming removed 1 base from V and 4 bases from J, with 10 bases in between. CDR3 DNA: TGTGCCTGGAGTGGGGGGGCGGGCTATGGCTACACCTTC. It codes for CAWSGGAGYGYTF.

The CDR3 region is CASSVVGGPQYF. Here the CDR3 DNA reads TGTGCCAGCAGCGTAGTGGGGGGACCCCAGTATTTT. The chain combines TRBV9 with TRBJ2-3, with D perhaps TRBD2 (6 bases). CDR1 SGDLS and CDR2 YYNGEE come from the germline V gene. V lost 0 bases and J lost 12, with 11 bases in between. The CDR3 contains 12 residues.

Notes on this clone: The sample carries other DNA sequences with the same CDR3. The rearrangement uses TRBV6-6 and TRBJ2-2; 7 bases align to TRBD1. V lost 5 bases and J lost 1; bases outside the gene matches: 1. CDR3 length: 14 residues. Germline CDR1 is MNHNY and CDR2 is SVGAGI (reference sequence). The CDR3 loop reads CASSRQGNTGELFF. DNA for the CDR3: TGTGCCAGCAGTAGACAGGGGAACACCGGGGAGCTGTTTTTT.

This clone was picked up many times. The chain is built from TRBV6-5 and TRBJ2-6; D possibly matches TRBD1 or TRBD2 (5 bases each). The CDR3 sequence is 15 residues long. Germline V lookup: CDR1 MNHEY, CDR2 SVGAGI. V was shortened by 4 bases and J by 0 bases, with 7 bases between the two germline ends. CDR3 in amino acids: CASSWGISGANVLTF. The CDR3 bases are TGTGCCAGCAGTTGGGGGATCTCTGGGGCCAACGTCCTGACTTTC.

The chain recombines TRBV11-1 with TRBJ2-7; 8 positions match TRBD2. The V segment lost 5 bases and the J segment 7 bases; nucleotides outside the gene matches: 13. Germline values: CDR1 SGHAT, CDR2 FQDESV (reference sequence). The CDR3 loop spans 15 amino acids. CDR3 residues: CASSPGRGAFGEQYF. As DNA, the CDR3 is TGTGCCAGCAGCCCAGGGCGGGGGGCTTTTGGAGAGCAGTACTTC. Variable domain in full (rest from reference TRBV11-1 and TRBJ2-7): EAEVAQSPRYKITEKSQAVAFWCDPISGHATLYWYRQILGQGPELLVQFQDESVVDDSQLPKDRFSAERLKGVDSTLKIQPAELGDSAMYLCASSPGRGAFGEQYFGPGTRLTVT.

This chain uses TRBV15 with TRBJ2-2, with D maybe TRBD1 (5 bases). Germline V CDR1 and CDR2: LNHNV, YYDKDF (reference sequence). Deletions cut 3 bases from V and 1 base from J, with 9 bases between. This CDR3 region has 15 residues. This chain's CDR3 is CATSSRTLNTGELFF. In DNA form, the CDR3 reads TGTGCCACCAGCAGCAGGACACTGAACACCGGGGAGCTGTTTTTT. The variable domain in full, with the rest retrieved from reference TRBV15 and TRBJ2-2, is DAMVIQNPRYQVTQFGKPVTLSCSQTLNHNVMYWYQQKSSQAPKLLFHYYDKDFNNEADTPDNFQSRRPNTSFCFLDIRSPGLGDTAMYLCATSSRTLNTGELFFGEGSRLTVL.

As to this clone: This likely reflects a read error, since a far larger clone is one base away. This sequence joins TRBV6-5 and TRBJ1-3, with TRBD1 identical over 9 bases. This CDR3 has 14 amino acids. V lost 0 bases and J lost 8; bases outside the gene matches: 2. CDR1 is MNHEY and CDR2 is SVGAGI in the germline V gene. CDR3 region: CASSYSGQGDTIYF. The CDR3 coding sequence is TGTGCCAGCAGTTACTCGGGACAGGGAGACACCATATATTTT.